This record concerns one TCR beta chain sequence. No antigen is known for it. The CDR3 loop spans 15 amino acids. V gave up 4 bases and J gave up 6 bases; unmatched junction bases: 2. Germline assignment: CDR1 PRHDT and CDR2 FYEKMQ (reference sequence). Donors included only healthy HIV-negative adults lacking recent acute infections or vaccinations. The sample originates from a study of shared clonotypes between healthy human individuals. As for the study in general: Ranging from 18 to 49 in age, donors were two women and a few men.

Points from the study as a whole: A handful of donors had 4% to 5% of their naive CD4 clonotypes in common.

In the study's own analysis: ImmunoSEQ only sent back junction sequences with no quality scores, so filtering was done differently. Libraries were prepared by immunoSEQ multiplex PCR; TCRdb keeps only in-frame clonotypes and omits some of them. The DNA was the basis for D and trimming; V, J and clone size are from that table. The data contain 980,000 or so clones, about 80% of them singletons. This sequence joins TRBV13 and TRBJ2-4; TRBD2 aligns across 14 bases. Sequenced input: memory CD4+ T cells sorted from blood. Subset described: CD45RA-negative fraction. The sequence was obtained from a man aged 18 to 29 in good health. CDR3 loop: CASSWTSGGINIQYF. In DNA form, the CDR3 reads TGTGCCAGCAGCTGGACTAGCGGGGGGATAAACATTCAGTACTTC.